The next 9 T cell receptor beta chains were all read from a single sample in a study of beta chain features in type 1 diabetes. Every isolated RNA sample was fully reverse transcribed, so sequencing captured expressed TCRB transcripts. Profiled with immunoSEQ multiplex PCR; TCRdb holds only in-frame clones, not every one. The table has under 300,000 clones, 25% to 30% seen once. The specimen was central memory CD4+ T cells from blood. The origin of the receptors is a young man in good health.

This clone was detected only a few times. V and J are TRBV29-1 and TRBJ1-4; TRBD1 matches 9 bases. The V gene's germline CDR1 is SQVTM and CDR2 ANQGSEA. Trimming at V came to 5 bases and at J to 8 bases, leaving 15 bases not matched to a gene. The length of the CDR3 is 16 residues. This CDR3 reads CSVLDLSGTGTEKLFF. In DNA, the CDR3 is TGCAGCGTTCTTGACCTTTCCGGGACAGGGACGGAAAAACTGTTTTTT.

A few counts support this clone. The chain joins TRBV10-2 to TRBJ2-7, with D tentatively TRBD1 (5 bases). The CDR3 runs 14 residues. The germline gives CDR1 WSHSY, CDR2 SAAADI. Deletions cut 2 bases from V and 3 bases from J, with 11 bases between. The CDR3 DNA sequence: TGCGCCAGCAGTGAGACCCGACAGAGCTACGAGCAGTACTTC. It codes for CASSETRQSYEQYF.

The V call is TRBV7-8, the J call TRBJ2-1, with 9 bases that match TRBD1. Trimming cost V 3 bases and J 8 bases; bases outside gene matches: 5. This CDR3 has 14 amino acids. The V gene's germline CDR1 is SGHVS and CDR2 FQNEAQ. DNA for the CDR3: TGTGCCAGCAGCTTGGGACAGGGCTTCGATGAGCAGTTCTTC. Translation: CASSLGQGFDEQFF.

This chain joins TRBV5-1 and TRBJ2-2, with 7 nucleotides matching TRBD1. Germline loops: CDR1 SGHRS, CDR2 YFSETQ. J was trimmed by 6 bases and V by 4 bases; bases with no gene match: 12. The CDR3 runs to 16 residues. The CDR3 nucleotides read TGCGCCAGCAGCACACCGCGGACAGGTAGTCCCGGGGAGCTGTTTTTT. Residues: CASSTPRTGSPGELFF. Full variable domain (remainder filled in from reference TRBV5-1 and TRBJ2-2): KAGVTQTPRYLIKTRGQQVTLSCSPISGHRSVSWYQQTPGQGLQFLFEYFSETQRNKGNFPGRFSGRQFSNSRSEMNVSTLELGDSALYLCASSTPRTGSPGELFFGEGSRLTVL.

The rearrangement uses TRBV4-1 and TRBJ1-1; 8 bases fit TRBD1. The CDR3 totals 15 residues. V lost 1 base, J lost 1 base, and 2 bases stayed unmatched. Looked up from germline, CDR1 is MGHRA and CDR2 is YSYEKL. CDR3 nucleotide sequence: TGCGCCAGCAGCCAAGCGGACAGGGCGAACACTGAAGCTTTCTTT. Its protein product is CASSQADRANTEAFF.

The J gene is TRBJ1-2, the V gene TRBV28, with D hard to call. The germline CDR1 and CDR2 sequences are MDHEN and SYDVKM. The CDR3 consists of 11 residues. The germline V and J ends were trimmed by 5 bases and 6 bases, with 7 bases remaining between them. Here the CDR3 DNA reads TGTGCCAGCAGTCGACTCCATGGCTACACCTTC. Its translation: CASSRLHGYTF.

This rearrangement joins TRBV28 to TRBJ2-1; D call uncertain. Germline assignment: CDR1 MDHEN and CDR2 SYDVKM. V gave up 6 bases and J gave up 6 bases, with 9 bases separating them. This CDR3 spans 12 amino acids. The CDR3 DNA reads as TGTGCCAGCAGACAATCAAGCAATGAGCAGTTCTTC. Translated: CASRQSSNEQFF.

This clone was picked up a small number of times. The chain recombines TRBV11-3 with TRBJ2-1; D may be TRBD1 or TRBD2 (5 bases each). The length of the CDR3 is 15 residues. From germline, CDR1 is SGHNT and CDR2 YENEEA. V gave up 5 bases and J gave up 1 base, with 12 bases separating them. The CDR3 bases are TGTGCCAGCAGCGCCGGGGCCCTTTCCTACAATGAGCAGTTCTTC. This codes for CASSAGALSYNEQFF.

The chain uses TRBV18 and TRBJ2-6; 8 bases map to TRBD1. CDR3 length equals 17 residues. V was clipped by 5 bases and J by 0 bases; unmatched bases: 6. Germline V gene sequence: CDR1 KGHSH, CDR2 LQKENI. As DNA, the CDR3 is TGTGCCAGCTCAGCCTCGGGACAGGTCTCTGGGGCCAACGTCCTGACTTTC. This encodes CASSASGQVSGANVLTF.